Listed here are 32 T cell receptor beta chains from one sample, sequenced in a study. TCRdb re-called the RT-PCR reads through MiXCR, storing one row per CDR3 protein. This sample has approximately 720,000 distinct CDR3 sequences, with 11% to 15% found just once. The sequencing input was memory CD4+ T cells from blood. These TCRs come from a female donor in good health, serving as a healthy control.

This clonotype was seen a handful of times. The rearrangement joins TRBV5-1 to TRBJ2-3; 10 bases map to TRBD2. CDR3 length equals 16 residues. CDR1 is SGHRS, CDR2 YFSETQ, per germline. J was trimmed by 5 bases and V by 2 bases; bases with no gene match: 8. The CDR3 DNA reads TGCGCCAGCAGCTTAGCGGGAGGGCCGCGTAGAGATACGCAGTATTTT. Protein: CASSLAGGPRRDTQYF.

This clonotype was recorded a few times. The genes are TRBV6-5 and TRBJ1-2; D gene unclear. Per germline, CDR1 MNHEY and CDR2 SVGAGI. The CDR3 runs 12 residues. Trimming shortened V by 6 bases and J by 2 bases, and 7 bases separated the two germline ends. CDR3: CASSLKNYGYTF. In DNA form, the CDR3 reads TGTGCCAGCAGCCTAAAGAACTATGGCTACACCTTC.

This rearrangement joins TRBV7-9 to TRBJ2-7, with 12 bases identical to TRBD1. Germline-derived CDR1 and CDR2 are SEHNR and FQNEAQ (reference sequence). The CDR3 consists of 15 residues. The J segment lost 6 bases and the V segment lost 5 bases, leaving 8 bases of the junction unmatched. CDR3 loop: CASSPRGTGGAEQYF. CDR3 DNA: TGTGCCAGCAGCCCGAGAGGGACAGGGGGCGCCGAGCAGTACTTC.

J is TRBJ1-2 and V is TRBV14; no clear D gene. V was clipped by 1 base and J by 7 bases, with 10 bases between them. Germline CDR1 reads SGHDN; CDR2 reads FVKESK. CDR3 size: 13 residues. The CDR3 protein is CASSQALTFGYTF. CDR3 nucleotide sequence: TGTGCCAGCAGCCAAGCTTTAACGTTTGGCTACACCTTC.

In this sample, this clonotype turned up a few times. J is TRBJ2-1 and V is TRBV6-5; the D gene could be TRBD1 or TRBD2 (6 bases each). Looked up from germline, CDR1 is MNHEY and CDR2 is SVGAGI. Trimming cost V 0 bases and J 7 bases, with 16 bases left between them. The CDR3 is made up of 16 amino acids. The CDR3: CASSYSPRGGGNEQFF. As DNA, the CDR3 is TGTGCCAGCAGTTACTCTCCGAGAGGAGGGGGGAATGAGCAGTTCTTC.

The genes are TRBV20-1 and TRBJ1-5; TRBD1 might be the D (5 bases). The germline V gene has CDR1 DFQATT and CDR2 SNEGSKA (reference sequence). Trimming took off 0 bases at V and 5 bases at J, with 17 bases between the two ends. This CDR3 spans 16 amino acids. CDR3 region: CSARDPGLGGDQPQHF. In DNA, the CDR3 is TGCAGTGCTAGAGATCCCGGGCTTGGGGGTGATCAGCCCCAGCATTTT.

This clonotype appeared many times. The chain couples TRBV20-1 to TRBJ1-1, with D unclear. Germline lookup yields CDR1 DFQATT and CDR2 SNEGSKA (reference sequence). This CDR3 contains 14 residues. Trimming shortened V by 5 bases and J by 2 bases, and 15 bases separated the two germline ends. As DNA, the CDR3 is TGCAGTGCTGCCCATTCGGCGGACAACACTGAAGCTTTCTTT. This encodes CSAAHSADNTEAFF.

V usage is TRBV6-5 and J usage is TRBJ1-1, with no clear D. Germline-derived CDR1 and CDR2 are MNHEY and SVGAGI. V shed 0 bases and J shed 0 bases, with 14 bases lying between them. The CDR3 sequence is 17 residues long. CDR3 in DNA: TGTGCCAGCAGTTACTCGAATCTTCCGGGCCTGAACACTGAAGCTTTCTTT. This codes for CASSYSNLPGLNTEAFF.

This clonotype occurred many times. J is TRBJ1-2 and V is TRBV12-3 or TRBV12-4; D uncertain. This CDR3 contains 12 residues. Trimming pared 0 bases from V and 8 bases from J, leaving 7 bases between. In DNA form, the CDR3 reads TGTGCCAGCAGTTTAGCCGGGGTCGGCTACACCTTC. It encodes CASSLAGVGYTF.

In its sample, this clonotype was seen a few times. The J gene is TRBJ2-1, the V gene TRBV3-1, with TRBD2 matching 8 bases. This CDR3 comprises 14 residues. With V trimmed by 1 base and J by 7 bases, 3 bases remained unmatched. CDR1 is LGHDT, CDR2 YNNKEL, per germline (reference sequence). The CDR3 nucleotides read TGTGCCAGCAGCCAAGCGGGAGGGCCGAATGAGCAGTTCTTC. Translation gives CASSQAGGPNEQFF.

The chain uses TRBV7-2 and TRBJ2-3; D is possibly TRBD2 (6 bases). CDR1 is SGHTA, CDR2 FQGNSA, per germline. V lost 1 base and J lost 0, with 11 bases in between. The CDR3 totals 16 residues. The CDR3 region has the DNA TGTGCCAGCAGCTTAGTTTCGGGGGTTAGCACAGATACGCAGTATTTT. It codes for CASSLVSGVSTDTQYF.

This clonotype was seen many times. The chain is built from TRBV11-2 and TRBJ2-1; 14 nucleotides match TRBD2. Germline CDR1 reads SGHAT; CDR2 reads FQNNGV. This CDR3 is 18 amino acids long. Trimming removed 5 bases from V and 4 bases from J; junction bases left unmatched: 10. CDR3 region: CASSPPAGTSGRYNEQFF. The CDR3 DNA sequence: TGTGCCAGCAGCCCTCCTGCCGGGACTAGCGGGAGATACAATGAGCAGTTCTTC. The full variable domain, rest sourced from reference TRBV11-2 and TRBJ2-1, is EAGVAQSPRYKIIEKRQSVAFWCNPISGHATLYWYQQILGQGPKLLIQFQNNGVVDDSQLPKDRFSAERLKGVDSTLKIQPAKLEDSAVYLCASSPPAGTSGRYNEQFFGPGTRLTVL.

This sequence joins TRBV7-2 and TRBJ2-7, with D hard to call. Germline values: CDR1 SGHTA, CDR2 FQGNSA. The CDR3 contains 17 residues. V shed 0 bases and J shed 2 bases, with 17 bases lying between them. The CDR3 loop is CASSLAITSQTPYEQYF. In DNA form, the CDR3 reads TGTGCCAGCAGCTTAGCAATAACATCACAGACCCCCTACGAGCAGTACTTC. Variable domain in full (rest from reference TRBV7-2 and TRBJ2-7): GAGVSQSPSNKVTEKGKDVELRCDPISGHTALYWYRQSLGQGLEFLIYFQGNSAPDKSGLPSDRFSAERTGGSVSTLTIQRTQQEDSAVYLCASSLAITSQTPYEQYFGPGTRLTVT.

The rearrangement links TRBV30 to TRBJ1-5, with 7 bases that match TRBD1. V shed 2 bases and J 4 bases; nucleotides not matched to a gene: 2. The CDR3 runs 13 residues. CDR1 and CDR2 from the germline V gene are GTSNPN and SVGIG (reference sequence). The CDR3 is CAWSPGGNQPQHF. The CDR3 coding sequence is TGTGCCTGGAGTCCAGGGGGAAATCAGCCCCAGCATTTT.

There are many counts of this clonotype. This chain connects TRBV5-5 to TRBJ1-4, with unresolved D. Germline-derived CDR1 and CDR2 are SGHKS and YYEKEE (reference sequence). Trimming removed 1 base at V and 5 bases at J, with 6 bases between. This CDR3 has 13 amino acids. CDR3 nucleotides: TGTGCCAGCAGCTTGTTGACAAATGAAAAACTGTTTTTT. It encodes CASSLLTNEKLFF.

This clonotype was observed at least ten times. The chain has TRBV20-1 and TRBJ2-1, with D possibly being TRBD1 (6 bases). This CDR3 is built from 13 residues. The germline gives CDR1 DFQATT, CDR2 SNEGSKA (reference sequence). The V end lost 5 bases, the J end lost 7 bases, and 15 bases lay between the germline ends. The CDR3 DNA follows: TGCAGTGCTTTCCAGACAGGTTGGAATGAGCAGTTCTTC. Translated, it gives CSAFQTGWNEQFF.

This clonotype has just a few counts. The V call is TRBV20-1, the J call TRBJ2-7, with TRBD2 as a possible D gene (6 bases). V was cut by 5 bases and J by 0 bases, with 17 bases left in between. The CDR3 consists of 15 residues. In germline, CDR1 is DFQATT, CDR2 SNEGSKA (reference sequence). The CDR3 coding sequence is TGCAGTGCTCCGTCAGGCGGGAAGAGCTCCTACGAGCAGTACTTC. Its protein product is CSAPSGGKSSYEQYF.

This clonotype was detected only a few times. The rearrangement uses TRBV7-3 and TRBJ2-7, with 12 bases that match TRBD2. The V gene's germline CDR1 is SGHTA and CDR2 FQGTGA. The CDR3 length is 15 residues. With V trimmed by 5 bases and J by 2 bases, 4 bases remained unmatched. CDR3: CASSKTSGGPYEQYF. The CDR3 DNA is TGTGCCAGCAGCAAGACTAGCGGGGGACCCTACGAGCAGTACTTC. The full variable domain, rest sourced from reference TRBV7-3 and TRBJ2-7, is GAGVSQTPSNKVTEKGKYVELRCDPISGHTALYWYRQSLGQGPEFLIYFQGTGAADDSGLPNDRFFAVRPEGSVSTLKIQRTERGDSAVYLCASSKTSGGPYEQYFGPGTRLTVT.

The chain carries TRBV12-3 or TRBV12-4 and TRBJ2-7; the D gene is possibly TRBD1 (6 bases). Trimming left V 3 bases short and J 6 bases short, with 9 bases between. This CDR3 is 12 amino acids long. CDR3 loop: CASSFTGPEQYF. For the CDR3, the DNA is TGTGCCAGCAGTTTTACAGGGCCCGAGCAGTACTTC.

This clonotype has a count of ten or more. The rearrangement links TRBV6-5 to TRBJ1-2; D possibly corresponds to TRBD1 (6 bases). The CDR3 runs to 13 residues. Trimming removed 6 bases at V and 5 bases at J, with 13 bases between. Germline CDR1 is MNHEY and CDR2 is SVGAGI. CDR3 nucleotide sequence: TGTGCCAGCAGCCCAGGGGCCTCTTATGGCTACACCTTC. Encoded protein: CASSPGASYGYTF.

This clonotype has a count of ten or more. V gene TRBV10-3 combines with J gene TRBJ1-1, with 10 bases fitting TRBD1. CDR1 is ENHRY, CDR2 SYGVKD, per germline. The CDR3 is 13 amino acids. V gave up 7 bases and J gave up 4 bases; unmatched junction bases: 3. In DNA form, the CDR3 reads TGTGCCATCAACCGGGACAGGGGCACTGAAGCTTTCTTT. Protein sequence: CAINRDRGTEAFF.

This clonotype was observed many times. The chain combines TRBV7-9 with TRBJ1-1; 7 bases map to TRBD1. Germline V gives CDR1 SEHNR, CDR2 FQNEAQ (reference sequence). CDR3 length: 14 residues. The V segment lost 2 bases and the J segment 6 bases; nucleotides outside the gene matches: 6. CDR3 protein: CASSLMSGGSEAFF. The CDR3 nucleotides read TGTGCCAGCAGCTTAATGTCAGGGGGGTCTGAAGCTTTCTTT.

The chain has TRBV7-2 and TRBJ2-1; a weak D match, TRBD2 (5 bases). This CDR3 spans 15 amino acids. Between the trimmed V and J ends, which lost 5 bases and 4 bases, there was a span of 15 bases. CDR1 and CDR2 from the germline V gene are SGHTA and FQGNSA. The CDR3 is CASSLQRLYYNEQFF. The CDR3 bases are TGTGCCAGCAGCCTCCAGAGACTATATTACAATGAGCAGTTCTTC.

The V and J genes are TRBV12-3 or TRBV12-4 and TRBJ1-2; possible D gene TRBD1, 5 bases. The CDR3 has 13 amino acids. Trimming removed 8 bases from V and 7 bases from J, with 17 bases in between. The DNA for the CDR3 is TGTGCCAGCTCAATCATAGGGACCTTTGGCTACACCTTC. This translates into CASSIIGTFGYTF.

This clonotype was counted at least ten times. CDR3 in DNA: TGTGCCAGCAGCTCGGGGGACAGATACACCGGGGAGCTGTTTTTT. Translating gives CASSSGDRYTGELFF. The chain joins TRBV5-5 to TRBJ2-2, with D maybe TRBD1 (7 bases). Germline loops: CDR1 SGHKS, CDR2 YYEKEE (reference sequence). The CDR3 has 15 residues. V gave up 3 bases and J gave up 3 bases, with 12 bases separating them. Full variable domain (rest looked up from reference TRBV5-5 and TRBJ2-2): DAGVTQSPTHLIKTRGQQVTLRCSPISGHKSVSWYQQVLGQGPQFIFQYYEKEERGRGNFPDRFSARQFPNYSSELNVNALLLGDSALYLCASSSGDRYTGELFFGEGSRLTVL.

The V and J genes are TRBV7-3 and TRBJ2-7; D might be TRBD1 (5 bases). V was clipped by 2 bases and J by 1 base, with 12 bases between them. The CDR3 is 15 amino acids. Germline CDR1 is SGHTA and CDR2 is FQGTGA. CDR3 protein: CASSLQGGFSYEQYF. As DNA, the CDR3 is TGTGCCAGCAGCTTACAGGGCGGATTTTCCTACGAGCAGTACTTC.

The chain combines TRBV20-1 with TRBJ1-5; D gene unclear. The CDR3 extends over 13 amino acids. The V end was cut by 4 bases, the J end by 0 bases, with 7 bases between. Germline loops: CDR1 DFQATT, CDR2 SNEGSKA (reference sequence). CDR3 region: CSATRGSNQPQHF. The CDR3 coding sequence is TGCAGTGCTACCCGGGGTAGCAATCAGCCCCAGCATTTT.

This clonotype turned up a few times. The chain employs TRBV15 and TRBJ2-5; TRBD1 aligns across 7 bases. Germline V lookup: CDR1 LNHNV, CDR2 YYDKDF (reference sequence). This CDR3 is built from 17 residues. V lost 0 bases to trimming and J lost 4 bases; unmatched junction nucleotides: 11. CDR3 residues: CATSRDAHQGGGETQYF. CDR3 nucleotides: TGTGCCACCAGCAGAGATGCCCATCAAGGGGGCGGAGAGACCCAGTACTTC.

This clonotype was counted a few times. This chain connects TRBV5-5 to TRBJ1-6; D is unclear. This CDR3 has 14 residues. V gave up 1 base and J gave up 7 bases, with 9 bases separating them. CDR1 and CDR2 (germline): SGHKS, YYEKEE (reference sequence). CDR3 bases: TGTGCCAGCAGCTTGAGAGGGCTGAATTCACCCCTCCACTTT. As protein: CASSLRGLNSPLHF.

This clonotype was counted ten times or more. This chain uses TRBV7-2 with TRBJ2-7; 9 positions match TRBD2. Looked up from germline, CDR1 is SGHTA and CDR2 is FQGNSA. The CDR3 length is 14 residues. V trimming: 5 bases; J trimming: 0 bases; junction bases outside the gene matches: 2. The CDR3 nucleotides read TGTGCCAGCAGCCGGACTAGCGACTCCTACGAGCAGTACTTC. It is translated as CASSRTSDSYEQYF. The full variable domain, with the rest looked up from reference TRBV7-2 and TRBJ2-7, is GAGVSQSPSNKVTEKGKDVELRCDPISGHTALYWYRQSLGQGLEFLIYFQGNSAPDKSGLPSDRFSAERTGGSVSTLTIQRTQQEDSAVYLCASSRTSDSYEQYFGPGTRLTVT.

V gene TRBV6-9 combines with J gene TRBJ2-7; TRBD2 matches at 14 bases. Germline values: CDR1 MNHGY, CDR2 SVAAGI. CDR3 length equals 16 residues. J lost 6 bases, V lost 8 bases, and 12 bases had no gene match. The CDR3 is CASGGTSGSKDCEQYF. CDR3 coding DNA: TGTGCCAGCGGGGGGACTAGCGGGAGTAAGGACTGCGAGCAGTACTTC.

The sample holds many counts of this clonotype. V is TRBV27 and J is TRBJ1-5; D not resolved. The CDR3 runs to 15 residues. V was shortened by 4 bases and J by 1 base, with 11 bases between the two germline ends. The V gene's germline CDR1 is MNHEY and CDR2 SMNVEV (reference sequence). CDR3 in DNA: TGTGCCAGCAGTTCTCGGTTCGAAAGCAATCAGCCCCAGCATTTT. Encoded protein: CASSSRFESNQPQHF.